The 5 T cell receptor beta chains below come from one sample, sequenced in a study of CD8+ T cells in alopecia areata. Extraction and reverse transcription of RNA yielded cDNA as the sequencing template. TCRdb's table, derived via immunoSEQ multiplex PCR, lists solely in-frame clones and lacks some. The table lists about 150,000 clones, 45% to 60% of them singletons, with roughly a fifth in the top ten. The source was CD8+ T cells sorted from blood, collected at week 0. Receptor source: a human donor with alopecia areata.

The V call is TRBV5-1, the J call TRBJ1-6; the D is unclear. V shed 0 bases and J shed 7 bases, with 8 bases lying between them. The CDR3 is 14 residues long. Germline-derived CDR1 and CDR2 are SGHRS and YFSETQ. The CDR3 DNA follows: TGCGCCAGCAGCTTGGAGAGAGCGAATTCACCCCTCCACTTT. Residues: CASSLERANSPLHF.

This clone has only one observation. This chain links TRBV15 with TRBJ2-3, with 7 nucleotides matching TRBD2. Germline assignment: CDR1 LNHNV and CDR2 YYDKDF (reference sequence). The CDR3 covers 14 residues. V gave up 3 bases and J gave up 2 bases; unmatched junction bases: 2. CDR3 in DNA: TGTGCCACCAGCAGGCGGGGGACCACAGATACGCAGTATTTT. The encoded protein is CATSRRGTTDTQYF. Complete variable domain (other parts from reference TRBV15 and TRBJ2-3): DAMVIQNPRYQVTQFGKPVTLSCSQTLNHNVMYWYQQKSSQAPKLLFHYYDKDFNNEADTPDNFQSRRPNTSFCFLDIRSPGLGDTAMYLCATSRRGTTDTQYFGPGTRLTVL.

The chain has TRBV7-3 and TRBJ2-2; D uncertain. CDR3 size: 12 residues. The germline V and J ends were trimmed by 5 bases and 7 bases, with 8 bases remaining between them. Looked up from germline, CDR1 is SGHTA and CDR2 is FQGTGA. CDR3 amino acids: CASSPRGGELFF. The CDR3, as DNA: TGTGCCAGCAGCCCCCGAGGCGGGGAGCTGTTTTTT.

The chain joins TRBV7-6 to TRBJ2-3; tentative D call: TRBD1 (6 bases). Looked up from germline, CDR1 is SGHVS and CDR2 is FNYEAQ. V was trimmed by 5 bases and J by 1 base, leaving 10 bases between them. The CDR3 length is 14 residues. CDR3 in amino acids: CASSQAGGTDTQYF. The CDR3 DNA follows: TGTGCCAGCAGCCAAGCAGGGGGCACAGATACGCAGTATTTT.

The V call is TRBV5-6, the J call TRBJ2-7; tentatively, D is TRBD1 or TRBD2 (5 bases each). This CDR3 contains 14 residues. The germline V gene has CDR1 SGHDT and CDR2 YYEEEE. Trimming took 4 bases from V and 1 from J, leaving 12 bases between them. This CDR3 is CASSPGPDSYEQYF. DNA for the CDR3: TGTGCCAGCAGCCCGGGACCGGATTCCTACGAGCAGTACTTC.